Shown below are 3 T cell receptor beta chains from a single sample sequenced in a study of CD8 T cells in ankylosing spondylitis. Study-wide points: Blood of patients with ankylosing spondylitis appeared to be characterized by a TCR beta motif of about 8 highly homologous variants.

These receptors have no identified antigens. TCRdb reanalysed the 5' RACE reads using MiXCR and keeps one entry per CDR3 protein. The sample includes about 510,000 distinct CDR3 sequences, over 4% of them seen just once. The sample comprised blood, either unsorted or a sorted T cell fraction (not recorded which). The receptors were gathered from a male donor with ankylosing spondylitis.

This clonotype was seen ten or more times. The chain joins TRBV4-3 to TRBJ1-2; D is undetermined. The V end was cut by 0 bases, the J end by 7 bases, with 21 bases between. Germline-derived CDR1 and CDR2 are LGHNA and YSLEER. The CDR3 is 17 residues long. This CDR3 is CASSQDPTRQSLRGYTF. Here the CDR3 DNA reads TGCGCCAGCAGCCAAGACCCCACGCGGCAGTCCCTTCGTGGCTACACCTTC.

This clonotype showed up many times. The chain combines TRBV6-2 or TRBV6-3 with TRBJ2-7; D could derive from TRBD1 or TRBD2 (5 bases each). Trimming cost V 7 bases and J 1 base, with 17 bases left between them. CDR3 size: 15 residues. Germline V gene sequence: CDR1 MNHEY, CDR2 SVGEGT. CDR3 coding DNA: TGTGCCAGCAACTTCGGGGACGGAAAATCCTACGAGCAGTACTTC. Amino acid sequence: CASNFGDGKSYEQYF.

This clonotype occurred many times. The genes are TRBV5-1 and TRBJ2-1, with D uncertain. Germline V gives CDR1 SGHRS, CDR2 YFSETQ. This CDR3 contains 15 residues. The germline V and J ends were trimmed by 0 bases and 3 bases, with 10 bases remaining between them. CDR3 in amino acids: CASSLVGLVYNEQFF. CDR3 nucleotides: TGCGCCAGCAGCTTGGTTGGTCTAGTCTACAATGAGCAGTTCTTC.